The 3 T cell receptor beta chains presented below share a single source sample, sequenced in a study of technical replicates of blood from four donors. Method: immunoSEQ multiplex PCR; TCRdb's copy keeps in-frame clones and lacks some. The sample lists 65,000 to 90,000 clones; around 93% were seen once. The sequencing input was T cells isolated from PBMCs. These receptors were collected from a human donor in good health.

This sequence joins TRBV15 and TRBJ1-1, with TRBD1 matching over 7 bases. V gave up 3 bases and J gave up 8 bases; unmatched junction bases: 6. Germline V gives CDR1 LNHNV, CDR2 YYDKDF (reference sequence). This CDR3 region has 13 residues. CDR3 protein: CATSRTQGTEAFF. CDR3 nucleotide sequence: TGTGCCACCAGCAGGACACAGGGGACCGAAGCTTTCTTT.

The CDR3 sequence: CASSLGRAPHGYTF. For the CDR3, the DNA is TGTGCCAGCAGCCTCGGCAGGGCCCCGCATGGCTACACCTTC. V usage is TRBV11-1 and J usage is TRBJ1-2, with D tentatively TRBD1 (5 bases). The CDR3 extends over 14 amino acids. Germline V gives CDR1 SGHAT, CDR2 FQDESV (reference sequence). Trimming removed 5 bases from V and 6 bases from J, with 16 bases in between. The full variable domain, in which reference TRBV11-1 and TRBJ1-2 provide the parts outside the CDR3, is EAEVAQSPRYKITEKSQAVAFWCDPISGHATLYWYRQILGQGPELLVQFQDESVVDDSQLPKDRFSAERLKGVDSTLKIQPAELGDSAMYLCASSLGRAPHGYTFGSGTRLTVV.

In DNA, the CDR3 is TGCGCCAGCAGCCAAGACTTGACTAGCGGGGGCGCCCACTACGAGCAGTACTTC. This sequence encodes CASSQDLTSGGAHYEQYF. The gene calls are TRBV4-1 and TRBJ2-7, with TRBD2 identical over 12 bases. Germline CDR1 is MGHRA and CDR2 is YSYEKL. CDR3 length equals 18 residues. V was clipped by 0 bases and J by 3 bases; unmatched bases: 9.